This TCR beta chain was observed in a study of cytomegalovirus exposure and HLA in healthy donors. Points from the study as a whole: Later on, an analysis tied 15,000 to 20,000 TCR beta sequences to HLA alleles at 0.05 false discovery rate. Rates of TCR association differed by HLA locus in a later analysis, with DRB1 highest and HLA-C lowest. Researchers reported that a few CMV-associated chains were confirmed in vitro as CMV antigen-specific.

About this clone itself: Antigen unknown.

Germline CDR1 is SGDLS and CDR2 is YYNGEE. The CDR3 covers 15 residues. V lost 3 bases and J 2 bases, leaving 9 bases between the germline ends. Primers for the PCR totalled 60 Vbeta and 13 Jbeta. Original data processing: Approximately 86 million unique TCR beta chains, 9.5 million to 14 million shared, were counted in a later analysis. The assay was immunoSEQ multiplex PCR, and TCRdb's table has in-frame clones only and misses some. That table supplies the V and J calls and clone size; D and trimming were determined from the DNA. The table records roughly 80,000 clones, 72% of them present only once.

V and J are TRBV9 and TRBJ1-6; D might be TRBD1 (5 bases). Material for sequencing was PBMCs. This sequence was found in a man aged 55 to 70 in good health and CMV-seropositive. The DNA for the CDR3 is TGTGCCAGCAGCGCGGGGGGTACCTATAATTCACCCCTCCACTTT. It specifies CASSAGGTYNSPLHF.